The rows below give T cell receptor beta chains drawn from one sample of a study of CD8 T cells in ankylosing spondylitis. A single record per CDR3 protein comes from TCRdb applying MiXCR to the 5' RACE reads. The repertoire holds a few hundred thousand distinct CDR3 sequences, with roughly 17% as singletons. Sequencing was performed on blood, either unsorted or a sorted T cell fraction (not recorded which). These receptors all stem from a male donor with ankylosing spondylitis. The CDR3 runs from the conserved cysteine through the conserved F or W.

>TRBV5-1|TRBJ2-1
CASDNGNDNEQFF
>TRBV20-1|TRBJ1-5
CSARDPGGAYSNQPQHF
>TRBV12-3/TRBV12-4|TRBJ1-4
CASSFTGRGGEKLFF
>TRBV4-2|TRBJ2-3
CASSPNREPLSRSTDTQYF
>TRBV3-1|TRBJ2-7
CASSQGPEQYF
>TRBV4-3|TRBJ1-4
CASSQGSGKLFF
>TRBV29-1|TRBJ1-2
CSCSREGAAGYTF
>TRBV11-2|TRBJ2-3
CASSLVGYRDGTDTQYF
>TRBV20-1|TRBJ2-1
CSAVRRLGSYNEQFF
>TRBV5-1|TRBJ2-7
CASSLRPRQGMSEQYF
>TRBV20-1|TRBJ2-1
CSASRSPSYNEQFF
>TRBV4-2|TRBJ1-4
CASSQVQGTNEKLFF
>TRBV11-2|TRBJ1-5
CASSFLSGEGQPQHF
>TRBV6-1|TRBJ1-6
CASLGGMGTLPGSPLHF
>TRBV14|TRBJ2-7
CATQAGQLSYEQYF
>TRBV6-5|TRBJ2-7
CASSGGTYEQYF
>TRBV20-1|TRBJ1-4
CSARTGVGEKLFF
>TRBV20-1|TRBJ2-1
CSASQGLAGEGQFF
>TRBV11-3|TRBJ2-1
CASSLAGTEYYNEQFF
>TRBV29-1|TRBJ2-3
CSVGNGLAGADTQYF
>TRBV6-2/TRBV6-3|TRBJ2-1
CASTYGLAGGEQFF
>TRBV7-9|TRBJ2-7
CASSGGRVGSYEQYF
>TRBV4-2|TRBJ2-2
CASGRRSGNTGELFF
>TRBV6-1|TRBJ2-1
CASSPGAVFNEQFF
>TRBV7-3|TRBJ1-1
CASSPGGREGTEAFF
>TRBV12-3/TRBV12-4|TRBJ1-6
CASKSRSSYNSPLHF
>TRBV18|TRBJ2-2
CASSPGQGLNTGELFF
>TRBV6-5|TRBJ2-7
CASSYSSAVLHEQYF
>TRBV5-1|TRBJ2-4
CASSLGLAGENIQYF
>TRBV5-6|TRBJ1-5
CASSRRQNSNQPQHF